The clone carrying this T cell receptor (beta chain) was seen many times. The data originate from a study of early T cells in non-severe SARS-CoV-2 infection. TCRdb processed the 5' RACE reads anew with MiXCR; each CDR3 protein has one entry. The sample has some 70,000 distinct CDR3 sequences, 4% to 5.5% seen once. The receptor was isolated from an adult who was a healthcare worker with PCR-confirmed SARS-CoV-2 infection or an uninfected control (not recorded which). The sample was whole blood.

CDR3 coding DNA: TGTGCCAGCAGCTCCGGTAGCGGGAGTGGCGGGACCCAGTACTTC. It codes for CASSSGSGSGGTQYF. V is TRBV7-2 and J is TRBJ2-5, with 9 bases lining up with TRBD2. The CDR3 loop spans 15 amino acids. Germline lookup yields CDR1 SGHTA and CDR2 FQGNSA. Trimming removed 4 bases from V and 7 bases from J; junction bases left unmatched: 10.